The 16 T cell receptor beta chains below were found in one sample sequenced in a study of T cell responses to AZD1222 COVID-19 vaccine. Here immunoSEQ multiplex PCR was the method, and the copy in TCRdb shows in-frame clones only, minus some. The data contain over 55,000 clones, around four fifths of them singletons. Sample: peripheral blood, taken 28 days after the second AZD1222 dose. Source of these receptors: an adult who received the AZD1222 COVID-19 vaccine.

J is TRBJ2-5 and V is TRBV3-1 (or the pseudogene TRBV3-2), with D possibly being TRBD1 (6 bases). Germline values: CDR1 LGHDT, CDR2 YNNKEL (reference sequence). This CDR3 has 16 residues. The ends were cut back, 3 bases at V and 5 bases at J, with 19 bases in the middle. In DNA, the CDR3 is TGTGCCAGCAGCCATTTCGAAGGGGGTGGGACGGAGACCCAGTACTTC. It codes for CASSHFEGGGTETQYF.

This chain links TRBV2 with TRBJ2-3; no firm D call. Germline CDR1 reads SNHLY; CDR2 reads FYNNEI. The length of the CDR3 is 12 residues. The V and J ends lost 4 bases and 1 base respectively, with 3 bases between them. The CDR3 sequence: CASSGGTDTQYF. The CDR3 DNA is TGTGCCAGCAGTGGAGGCACAGATACGCAGTATTTT.

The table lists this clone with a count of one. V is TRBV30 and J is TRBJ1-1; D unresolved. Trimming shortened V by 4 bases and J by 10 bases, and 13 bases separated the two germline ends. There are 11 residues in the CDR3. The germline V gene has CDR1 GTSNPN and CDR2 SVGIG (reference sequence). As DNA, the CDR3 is TGTGCCTGGAACTGGGGAAAGGGAGCTTTCTTT. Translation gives CAWNWGKGAFF.

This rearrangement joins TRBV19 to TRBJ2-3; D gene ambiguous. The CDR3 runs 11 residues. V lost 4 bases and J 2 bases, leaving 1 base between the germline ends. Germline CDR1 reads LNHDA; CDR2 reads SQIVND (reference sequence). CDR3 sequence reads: CASSNTDTQYF. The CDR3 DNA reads TGTGCCAGTAGTAACACAGATACGCAGTATTTT.

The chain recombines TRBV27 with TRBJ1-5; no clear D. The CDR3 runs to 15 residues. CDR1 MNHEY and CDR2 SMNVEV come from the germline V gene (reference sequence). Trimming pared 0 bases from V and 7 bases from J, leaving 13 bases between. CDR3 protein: CASSLSWAVRQPQHF. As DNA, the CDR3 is TGTGCCAGCAGTTTATCGTGGGCAGTCAGACAGCCCCAGCATTTT.

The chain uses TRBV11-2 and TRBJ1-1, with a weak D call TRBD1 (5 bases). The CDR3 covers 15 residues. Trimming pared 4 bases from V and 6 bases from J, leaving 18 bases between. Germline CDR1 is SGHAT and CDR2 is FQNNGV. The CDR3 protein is CASSSPANRQPEAFF. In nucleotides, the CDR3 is TGTGCCAGCAGCTCTCCGGCTAATAGACAGCCTGAAGCTTTCTTT.

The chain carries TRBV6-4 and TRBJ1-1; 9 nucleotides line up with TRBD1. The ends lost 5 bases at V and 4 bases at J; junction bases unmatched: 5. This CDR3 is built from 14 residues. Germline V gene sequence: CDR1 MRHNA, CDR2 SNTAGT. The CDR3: CASSFSDRGTEAFF. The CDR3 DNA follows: TGTGCCAGCAGTTTCTCGGACAGGGGCACTGAAGCTTTCTTT.

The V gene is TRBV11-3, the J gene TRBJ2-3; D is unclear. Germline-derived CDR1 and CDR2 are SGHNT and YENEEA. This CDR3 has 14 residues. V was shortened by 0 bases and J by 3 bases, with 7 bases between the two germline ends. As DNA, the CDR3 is TGTGCCAGCAGCTTAGATGCGGCGACAGATACGCAGTATTTT. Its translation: CASSLDAATDTQYF.

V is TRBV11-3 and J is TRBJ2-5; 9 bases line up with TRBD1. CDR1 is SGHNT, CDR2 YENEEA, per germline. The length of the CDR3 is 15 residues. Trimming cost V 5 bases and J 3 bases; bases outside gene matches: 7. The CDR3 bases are TGTGCCAGCAGCCCGGGACAGGGACACGAAGAGACCCAGTACTTC. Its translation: CASSPGQGHEETQYF. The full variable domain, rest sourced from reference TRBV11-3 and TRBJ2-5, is EAGVVQSPRYKIIEKKQPVAFWCNPISGHNTLYWYLQNLGQGPELLIRYENEEAVDDSQLPKDRFSAERLKGVDSTLKIQPAELGDSAVYLCASSPGQGHEETQYFGPGTRLLVL.

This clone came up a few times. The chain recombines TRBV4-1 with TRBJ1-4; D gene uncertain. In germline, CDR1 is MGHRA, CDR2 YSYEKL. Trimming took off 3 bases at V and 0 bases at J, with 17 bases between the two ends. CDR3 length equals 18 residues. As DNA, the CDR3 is TGCGCCAGCAGCCACCTAAATCTGGGGTTCACAACTAATGAAAAACTGTTTTTT. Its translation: CASSHLNLGFTTNEKLFF.

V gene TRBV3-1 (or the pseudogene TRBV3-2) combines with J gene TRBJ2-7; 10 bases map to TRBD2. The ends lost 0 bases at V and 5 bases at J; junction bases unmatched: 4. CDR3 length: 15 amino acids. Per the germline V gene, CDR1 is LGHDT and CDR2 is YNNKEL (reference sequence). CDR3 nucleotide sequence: TGTGCCAGCAGCCAAGAACCCGGGACTAGCGACGAGCAGTACTTC. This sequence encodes CASSQEPGTSDEQYF.

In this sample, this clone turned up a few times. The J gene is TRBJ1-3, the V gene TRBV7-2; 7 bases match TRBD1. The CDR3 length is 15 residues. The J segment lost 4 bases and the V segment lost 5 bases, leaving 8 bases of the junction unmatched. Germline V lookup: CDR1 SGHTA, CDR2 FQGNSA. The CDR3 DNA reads TGTGCCAGCAGCCGCCGACAGGGTTCAGGAAACACCATATATTTT. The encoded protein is CASSRRQGSGNTIYF.

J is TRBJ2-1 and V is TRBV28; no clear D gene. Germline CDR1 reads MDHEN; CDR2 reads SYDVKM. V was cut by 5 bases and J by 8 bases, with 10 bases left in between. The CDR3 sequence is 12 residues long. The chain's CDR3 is CASSPSNHEQFF. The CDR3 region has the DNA TGTGCCAGCAGTCCGTCGAACCATGAGCAGTTCTTC. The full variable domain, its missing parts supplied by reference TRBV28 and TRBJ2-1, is DVKVTQSSRYLVKRTGEKVFLECVQDMDHENMFWYRQDPGLGLRLIYFSYDVKMKEKGDIPEGYSVSREKKERFSLILESASTNQTSMYLCASSPSNHEQFFGPGTRLTVL.

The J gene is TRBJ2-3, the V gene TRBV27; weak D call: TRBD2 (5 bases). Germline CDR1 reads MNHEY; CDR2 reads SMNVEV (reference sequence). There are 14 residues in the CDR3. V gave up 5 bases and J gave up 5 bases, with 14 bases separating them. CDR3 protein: CASSPAGQGDTQYF. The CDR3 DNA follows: TGTGCCAGCAGTCCTGCGGGCCAAGGAGATACGCAGTATTTT.

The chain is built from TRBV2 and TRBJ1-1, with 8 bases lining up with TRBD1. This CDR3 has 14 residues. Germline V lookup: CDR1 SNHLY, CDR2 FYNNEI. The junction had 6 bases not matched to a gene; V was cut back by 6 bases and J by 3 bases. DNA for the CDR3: TGTGCCAGCAGAGCGACAGGGGCACACACTGAAGCTTTCTTT. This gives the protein CASRATGAHTEAFF.

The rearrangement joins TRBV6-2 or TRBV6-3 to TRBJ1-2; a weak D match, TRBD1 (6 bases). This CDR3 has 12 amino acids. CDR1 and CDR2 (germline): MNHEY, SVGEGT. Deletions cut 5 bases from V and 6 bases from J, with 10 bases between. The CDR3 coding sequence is TGTGCCAGCAGTGATCAGGGGAATGGCTACACCTTC. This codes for CASSDQGNGYTF.